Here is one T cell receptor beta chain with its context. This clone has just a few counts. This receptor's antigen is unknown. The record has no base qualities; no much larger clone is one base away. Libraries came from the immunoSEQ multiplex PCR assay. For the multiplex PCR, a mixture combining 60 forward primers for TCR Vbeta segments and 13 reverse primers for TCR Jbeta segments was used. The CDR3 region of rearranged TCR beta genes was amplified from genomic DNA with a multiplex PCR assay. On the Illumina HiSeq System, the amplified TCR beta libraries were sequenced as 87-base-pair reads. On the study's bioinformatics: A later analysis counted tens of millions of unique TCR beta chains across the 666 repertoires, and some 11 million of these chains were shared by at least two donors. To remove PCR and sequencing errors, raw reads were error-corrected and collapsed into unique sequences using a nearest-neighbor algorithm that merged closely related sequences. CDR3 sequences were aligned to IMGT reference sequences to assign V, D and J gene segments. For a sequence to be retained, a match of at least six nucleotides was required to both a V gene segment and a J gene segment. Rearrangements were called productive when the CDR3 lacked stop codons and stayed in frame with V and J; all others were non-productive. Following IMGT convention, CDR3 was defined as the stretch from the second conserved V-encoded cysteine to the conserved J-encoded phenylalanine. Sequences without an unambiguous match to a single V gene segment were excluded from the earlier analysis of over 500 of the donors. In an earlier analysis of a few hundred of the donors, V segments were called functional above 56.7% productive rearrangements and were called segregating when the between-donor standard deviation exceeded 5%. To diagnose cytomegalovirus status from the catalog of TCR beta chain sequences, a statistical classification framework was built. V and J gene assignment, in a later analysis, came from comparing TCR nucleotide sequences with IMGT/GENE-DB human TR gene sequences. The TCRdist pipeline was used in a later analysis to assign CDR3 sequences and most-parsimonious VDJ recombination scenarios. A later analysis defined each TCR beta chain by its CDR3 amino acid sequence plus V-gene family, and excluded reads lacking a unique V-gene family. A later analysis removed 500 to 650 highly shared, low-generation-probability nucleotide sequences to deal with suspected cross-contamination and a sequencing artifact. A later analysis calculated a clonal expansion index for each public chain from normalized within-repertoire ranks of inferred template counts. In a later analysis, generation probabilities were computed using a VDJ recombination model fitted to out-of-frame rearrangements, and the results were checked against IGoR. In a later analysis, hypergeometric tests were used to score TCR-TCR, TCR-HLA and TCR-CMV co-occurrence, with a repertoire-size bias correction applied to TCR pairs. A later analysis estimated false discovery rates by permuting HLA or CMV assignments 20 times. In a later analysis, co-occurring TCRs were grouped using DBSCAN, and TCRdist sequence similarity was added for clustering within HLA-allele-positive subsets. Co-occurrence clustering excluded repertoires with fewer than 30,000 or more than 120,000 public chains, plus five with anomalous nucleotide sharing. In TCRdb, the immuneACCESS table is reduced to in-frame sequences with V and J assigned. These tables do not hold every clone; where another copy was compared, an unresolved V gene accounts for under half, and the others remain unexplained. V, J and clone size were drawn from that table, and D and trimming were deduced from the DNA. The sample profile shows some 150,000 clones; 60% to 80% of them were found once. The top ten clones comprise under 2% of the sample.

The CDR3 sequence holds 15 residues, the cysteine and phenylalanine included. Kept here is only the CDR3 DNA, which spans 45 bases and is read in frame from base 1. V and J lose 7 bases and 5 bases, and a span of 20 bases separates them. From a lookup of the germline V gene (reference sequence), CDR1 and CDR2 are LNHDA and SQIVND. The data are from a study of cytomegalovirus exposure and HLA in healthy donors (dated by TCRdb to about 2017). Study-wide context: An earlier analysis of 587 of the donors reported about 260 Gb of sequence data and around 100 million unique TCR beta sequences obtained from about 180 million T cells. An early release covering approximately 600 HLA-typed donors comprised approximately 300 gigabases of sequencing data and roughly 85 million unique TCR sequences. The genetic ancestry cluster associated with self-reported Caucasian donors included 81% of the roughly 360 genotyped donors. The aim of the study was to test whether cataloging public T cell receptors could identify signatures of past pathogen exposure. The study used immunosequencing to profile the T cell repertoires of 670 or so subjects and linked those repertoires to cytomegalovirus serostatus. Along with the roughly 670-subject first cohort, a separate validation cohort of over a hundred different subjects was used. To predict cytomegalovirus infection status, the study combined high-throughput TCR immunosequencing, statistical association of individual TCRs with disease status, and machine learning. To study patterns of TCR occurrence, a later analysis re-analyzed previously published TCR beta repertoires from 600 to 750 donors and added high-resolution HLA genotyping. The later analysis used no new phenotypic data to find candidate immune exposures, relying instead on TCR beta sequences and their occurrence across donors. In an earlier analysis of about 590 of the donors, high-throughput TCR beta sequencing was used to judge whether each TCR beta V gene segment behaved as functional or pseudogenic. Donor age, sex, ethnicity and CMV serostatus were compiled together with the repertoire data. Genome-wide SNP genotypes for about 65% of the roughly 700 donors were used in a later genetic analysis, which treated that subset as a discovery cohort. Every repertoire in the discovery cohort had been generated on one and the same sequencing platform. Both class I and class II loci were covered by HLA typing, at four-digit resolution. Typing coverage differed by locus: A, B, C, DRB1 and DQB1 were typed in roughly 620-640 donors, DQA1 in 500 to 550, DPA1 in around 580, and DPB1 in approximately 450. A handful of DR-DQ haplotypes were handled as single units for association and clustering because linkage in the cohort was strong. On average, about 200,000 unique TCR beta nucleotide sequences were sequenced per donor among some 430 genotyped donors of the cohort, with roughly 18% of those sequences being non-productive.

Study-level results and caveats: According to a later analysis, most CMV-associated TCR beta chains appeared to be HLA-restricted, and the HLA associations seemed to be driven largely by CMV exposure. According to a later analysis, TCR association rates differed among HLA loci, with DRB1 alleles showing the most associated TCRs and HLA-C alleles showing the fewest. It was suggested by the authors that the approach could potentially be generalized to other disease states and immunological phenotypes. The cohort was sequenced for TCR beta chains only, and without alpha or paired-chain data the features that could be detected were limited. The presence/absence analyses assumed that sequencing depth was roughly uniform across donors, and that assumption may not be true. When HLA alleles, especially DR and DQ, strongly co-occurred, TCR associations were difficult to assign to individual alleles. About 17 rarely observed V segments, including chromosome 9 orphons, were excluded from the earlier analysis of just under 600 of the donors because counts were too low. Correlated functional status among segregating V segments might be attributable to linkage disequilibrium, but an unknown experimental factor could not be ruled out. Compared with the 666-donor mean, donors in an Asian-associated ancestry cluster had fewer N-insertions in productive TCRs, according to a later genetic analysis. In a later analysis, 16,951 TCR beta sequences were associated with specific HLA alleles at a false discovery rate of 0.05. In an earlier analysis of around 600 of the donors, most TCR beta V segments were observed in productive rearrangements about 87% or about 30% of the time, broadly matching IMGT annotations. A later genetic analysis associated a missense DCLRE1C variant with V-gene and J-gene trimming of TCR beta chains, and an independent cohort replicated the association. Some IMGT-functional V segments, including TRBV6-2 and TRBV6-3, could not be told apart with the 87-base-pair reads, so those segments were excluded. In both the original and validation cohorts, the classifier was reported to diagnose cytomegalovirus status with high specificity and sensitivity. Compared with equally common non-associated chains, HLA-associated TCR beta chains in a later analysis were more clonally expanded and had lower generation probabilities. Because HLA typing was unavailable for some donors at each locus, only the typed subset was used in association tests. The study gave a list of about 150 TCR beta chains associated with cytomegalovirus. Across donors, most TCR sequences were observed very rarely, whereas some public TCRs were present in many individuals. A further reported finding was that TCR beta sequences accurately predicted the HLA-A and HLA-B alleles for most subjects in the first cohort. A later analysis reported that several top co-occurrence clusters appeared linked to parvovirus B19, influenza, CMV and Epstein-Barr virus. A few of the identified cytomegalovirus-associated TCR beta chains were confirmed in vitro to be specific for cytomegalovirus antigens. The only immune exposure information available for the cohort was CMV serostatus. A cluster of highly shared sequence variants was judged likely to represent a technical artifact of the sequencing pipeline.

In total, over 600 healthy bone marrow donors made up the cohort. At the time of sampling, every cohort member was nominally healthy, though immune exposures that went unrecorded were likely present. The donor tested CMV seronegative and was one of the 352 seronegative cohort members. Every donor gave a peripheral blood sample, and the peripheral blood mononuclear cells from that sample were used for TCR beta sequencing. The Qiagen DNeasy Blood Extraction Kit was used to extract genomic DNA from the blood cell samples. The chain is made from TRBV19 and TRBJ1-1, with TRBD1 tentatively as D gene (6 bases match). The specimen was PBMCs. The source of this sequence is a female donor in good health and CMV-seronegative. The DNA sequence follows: TGTGCCAGTAAAAAAGTAACAGGGTCGGTAACTGAAGCTTTCTTT. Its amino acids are CASKKVTGSVTEAFF.